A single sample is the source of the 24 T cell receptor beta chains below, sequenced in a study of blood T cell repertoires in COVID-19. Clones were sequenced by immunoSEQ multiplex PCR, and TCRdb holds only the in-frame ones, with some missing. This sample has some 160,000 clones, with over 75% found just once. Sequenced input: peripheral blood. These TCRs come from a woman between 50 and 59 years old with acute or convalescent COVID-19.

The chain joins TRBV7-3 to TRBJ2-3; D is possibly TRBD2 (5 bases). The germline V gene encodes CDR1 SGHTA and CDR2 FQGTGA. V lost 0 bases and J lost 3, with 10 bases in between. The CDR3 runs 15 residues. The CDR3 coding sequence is TGTGCCAGCAGCTTAACCCCGGGCGGGACAGATACGCAGTATTTT. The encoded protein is CASSLTPGGTDTQYF.

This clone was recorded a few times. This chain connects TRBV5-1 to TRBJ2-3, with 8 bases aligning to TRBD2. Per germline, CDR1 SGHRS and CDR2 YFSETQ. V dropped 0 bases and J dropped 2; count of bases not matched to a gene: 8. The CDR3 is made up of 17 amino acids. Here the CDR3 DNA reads TGCGCCAGCAGCTTGGCCTCCCGGGGGGGGGACACAGATACGCAGTATTTT. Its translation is CASSLASRGGDTDTQYF.

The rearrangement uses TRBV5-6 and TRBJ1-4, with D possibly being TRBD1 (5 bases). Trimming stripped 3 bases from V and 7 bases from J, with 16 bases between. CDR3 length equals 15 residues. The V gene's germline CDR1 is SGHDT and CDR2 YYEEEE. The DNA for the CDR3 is TGTGCCAGCAGCTCCCGTGGGGGAGGAGGTGAAAAACTGTTTTTT. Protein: CASSSRGGGGEKLFF.

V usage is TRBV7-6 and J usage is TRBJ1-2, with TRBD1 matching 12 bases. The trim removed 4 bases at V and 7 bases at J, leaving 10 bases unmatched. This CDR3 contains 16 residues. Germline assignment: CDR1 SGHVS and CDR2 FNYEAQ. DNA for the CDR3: TGTGCCAGCAGCTCGGGACAGGGGGCCCCTTATCGTGGCTACACCTTC. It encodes CASSSGQGAPYRGYTF.

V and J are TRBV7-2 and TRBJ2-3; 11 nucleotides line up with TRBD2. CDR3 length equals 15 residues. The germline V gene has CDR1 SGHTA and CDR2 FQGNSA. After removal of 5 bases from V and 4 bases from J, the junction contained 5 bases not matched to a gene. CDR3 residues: CASSLLAGGADTQYF. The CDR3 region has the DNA TGTGCCAGCAGCCTCCTAGCGGGGGGCGCAGATACGCAGTATTTT.

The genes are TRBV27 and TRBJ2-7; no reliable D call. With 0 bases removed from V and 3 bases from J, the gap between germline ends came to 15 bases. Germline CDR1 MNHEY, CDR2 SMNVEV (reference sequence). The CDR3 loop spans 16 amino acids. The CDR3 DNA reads TGTGCCAGCAGTTTATCACCCCAACGTGCGATCTACGAGCAGTACTTC. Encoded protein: CASSLSPQRAIYEQYF.

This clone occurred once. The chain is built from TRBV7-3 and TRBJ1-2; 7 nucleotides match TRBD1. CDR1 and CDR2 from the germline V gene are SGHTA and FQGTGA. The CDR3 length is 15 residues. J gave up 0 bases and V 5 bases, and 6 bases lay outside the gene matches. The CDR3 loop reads CASSPGTAANYGYTF. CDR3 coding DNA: TGTGCCAGCAGCCCAGGGACAGCGGCTAACTATGGCTACACCTTC. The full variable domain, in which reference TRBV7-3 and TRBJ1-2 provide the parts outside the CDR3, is GAGVSQTPSNKVTEKGKYVELRCDPISGHTALYWYRQSLGQGPEFLIYFQGTGAADDSGLPNDRFFAVRPEGSVSTLKIQRTERGDSAVYLCASSPGTAANYGYTFGSGTRLTVV.

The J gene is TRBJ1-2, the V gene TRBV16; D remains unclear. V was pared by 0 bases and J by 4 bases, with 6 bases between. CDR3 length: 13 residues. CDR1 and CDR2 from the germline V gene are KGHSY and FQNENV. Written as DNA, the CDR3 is TGTGCCAGCAGCCAATCAGGACTCTATGGCTACACCTTC. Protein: CASSQSGLYGYTF. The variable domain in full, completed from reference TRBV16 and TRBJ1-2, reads GEEVAQTPKHLVRGEGQKAKLYCAPIKGHSYVFWYQQVLKNEFKFLISFQNENVFDETGMPKERFSAKCLPNSPCSLEIQATKLEDSAVYFCASSQSGLYGYTFGSGTRLTVV.

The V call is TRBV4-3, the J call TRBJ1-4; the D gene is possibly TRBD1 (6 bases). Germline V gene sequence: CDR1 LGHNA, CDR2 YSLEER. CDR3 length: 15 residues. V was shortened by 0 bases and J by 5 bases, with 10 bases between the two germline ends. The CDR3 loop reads CASSQDLQGNEKLFF. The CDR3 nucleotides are TGCGCCAGCAGCCAAGATCTGCAGGGGAATGAAAAACTGTTTTTT.

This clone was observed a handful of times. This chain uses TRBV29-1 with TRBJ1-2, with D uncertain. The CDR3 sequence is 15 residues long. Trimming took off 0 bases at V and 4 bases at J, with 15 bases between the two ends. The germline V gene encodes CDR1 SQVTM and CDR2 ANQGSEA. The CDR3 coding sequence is TGCAGCGTTGAAGATTGGGAGGGCCCTTCCTATGGCTACACCTTC. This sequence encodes CSVEDWEGPSYGYTF.

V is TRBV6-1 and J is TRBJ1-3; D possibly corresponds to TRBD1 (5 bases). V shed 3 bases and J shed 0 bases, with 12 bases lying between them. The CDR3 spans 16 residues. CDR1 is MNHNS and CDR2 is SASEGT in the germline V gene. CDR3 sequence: CASSDQGSISGNTIYF. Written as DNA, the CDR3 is TGTGCCAGCAGTGATCAGGGCTCAATCTCTGGAAACACCATATATTTT.

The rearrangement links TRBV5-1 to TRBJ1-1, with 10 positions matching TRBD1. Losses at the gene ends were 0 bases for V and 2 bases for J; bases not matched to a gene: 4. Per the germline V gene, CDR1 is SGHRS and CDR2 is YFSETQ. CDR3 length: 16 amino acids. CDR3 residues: CASSLAGTGANTEAFF. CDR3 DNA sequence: TGCGCCAGCAGCTTGGCCGGGACAGGGGCTAACACTGAAGCTTTCTTT. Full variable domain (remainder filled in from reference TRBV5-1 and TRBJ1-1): KAGVTQTPRYLIKTRGQQVTLSCSPISGHRSVSWYQQTPGQGLQFLFEYFSETQRNKGNFPGRFSGRQFSNSRSEMNVSTLELGDSALYLCASSLAGTGANTEAFFGQGTRLTVV.

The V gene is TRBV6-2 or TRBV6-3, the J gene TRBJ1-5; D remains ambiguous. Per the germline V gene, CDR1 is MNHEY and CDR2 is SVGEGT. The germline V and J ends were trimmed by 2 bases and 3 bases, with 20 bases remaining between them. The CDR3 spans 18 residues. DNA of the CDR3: TGTGCCAGCAGTTACGAAGTGGTATCAATCCAGGACAATCAGCCCCAGCATTTT. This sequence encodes CASSYEVVSIQDNQPQHF.

The CDR3 loop reads CASRSVSAGGSSTDTQYF. CDR3 nucleotide sequence: TGTGCCAGTCGTTCTGTTTCGGCGGGAGGGTCTAGCACAGATACGCAGTATTTT. V is TRBV19 and J is TRBJ2-3; 9 bases match TRBD2. Germline values: CDR1 LNHDA, CDR2 SQIVND (reference sequence). The junction had 15 bases not matched to a gene; V was cut back by 8 bases and J by 0 bases. The length of the CDR3 is 18 residues.

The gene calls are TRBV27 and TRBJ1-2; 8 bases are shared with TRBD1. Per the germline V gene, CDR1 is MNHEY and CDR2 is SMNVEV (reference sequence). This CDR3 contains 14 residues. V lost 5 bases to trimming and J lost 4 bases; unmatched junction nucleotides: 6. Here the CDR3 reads CASSTGQGSYGYTF. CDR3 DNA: TGTGCCAGCAGTACAGGACAGGGAAGCTATGGCTACACCTTC.

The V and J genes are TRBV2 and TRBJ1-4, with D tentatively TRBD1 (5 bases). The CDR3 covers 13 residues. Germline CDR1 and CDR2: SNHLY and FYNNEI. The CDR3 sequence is CVSGAEPNEKLFF. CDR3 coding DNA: TGTGTCTCTGGGGCGGAACCTAATGAAAAACTGTTTTTT.

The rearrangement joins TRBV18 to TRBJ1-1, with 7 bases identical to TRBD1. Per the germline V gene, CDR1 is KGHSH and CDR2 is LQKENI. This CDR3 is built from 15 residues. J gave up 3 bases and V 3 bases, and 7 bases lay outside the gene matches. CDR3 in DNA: TGTGCCAGCTCACCTCCGGGACAGCGGGACACTGAAGCTTTCTTT. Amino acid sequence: CASSPPGQRDTEAFF.

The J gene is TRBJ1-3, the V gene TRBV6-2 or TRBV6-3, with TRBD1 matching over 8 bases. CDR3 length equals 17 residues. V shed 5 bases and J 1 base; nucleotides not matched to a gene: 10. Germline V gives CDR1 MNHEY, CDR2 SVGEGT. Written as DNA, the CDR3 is TGTGCCAGCAGTCACCTCGGGACAGGACAGTCTGGAAACACCATATATTTT. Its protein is CASSHLGTGQSGNTIYF.

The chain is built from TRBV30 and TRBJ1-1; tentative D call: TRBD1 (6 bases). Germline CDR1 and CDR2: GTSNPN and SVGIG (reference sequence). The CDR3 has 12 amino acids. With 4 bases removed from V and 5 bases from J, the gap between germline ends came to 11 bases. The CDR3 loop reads CAWTGAKTEAFF. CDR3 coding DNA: TGTGCCTGGACAGGGGCGAAGACTGAAGCTTTCTTT.

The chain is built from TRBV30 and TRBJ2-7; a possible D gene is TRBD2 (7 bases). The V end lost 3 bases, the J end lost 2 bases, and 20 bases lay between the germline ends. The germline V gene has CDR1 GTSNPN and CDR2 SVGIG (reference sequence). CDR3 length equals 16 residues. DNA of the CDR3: TGTGCCTGGAGGAGGGGGGGAGCAAATGGGGCCTACGAGCAGTACTTC. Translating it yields CAWRRGGANGAYEQYF.

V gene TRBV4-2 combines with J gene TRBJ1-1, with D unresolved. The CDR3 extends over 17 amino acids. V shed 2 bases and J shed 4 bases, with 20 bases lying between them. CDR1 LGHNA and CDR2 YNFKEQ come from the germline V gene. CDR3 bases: TGTGCCAGCAGCCAATTGAATCCCTCCGTCGGGGTCACTGAAGCTTTCTTT. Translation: CASSQLNPSVGVTEAFF.

The CDR3 sequence: CASSLGRVGGYTF. The CDR3 nucleotides are TGTGCCAGCAGCCTAGGCAGGGTGGGTGGCTACACCTTC. The rearrangement links TRBV3-1 (or the pseudogene TRBV3-2) to TRBJ1-2; possibly TRBD1 for D (5 bases). The CDR3 loop spans 13 amino acids. The germline V gene encodes CDR1 LGHDT and CDR2 YNNKEL (reference sequence). The V gene lost 4 bases and the J gene lost 7 bases, with 13 bases spanning the gap.

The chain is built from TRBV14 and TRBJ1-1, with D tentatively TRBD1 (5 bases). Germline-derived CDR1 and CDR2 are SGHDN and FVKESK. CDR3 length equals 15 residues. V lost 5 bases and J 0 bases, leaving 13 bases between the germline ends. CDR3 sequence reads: CASSVLGAVNTEAFF. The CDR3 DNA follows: TGTGCCAGCAGCGTATTAGGGGCCGTGAACACTGAAGCTTTCTTT. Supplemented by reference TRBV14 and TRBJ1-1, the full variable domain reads EAGVTQFPSHSVIEKGQTVTLRCDPISGHDNLYWYRRVMGKEIKFLLHFVKESKQDESGMPNNRFLAERTGGTYSTLKVQPAELEDSGVYFCASSVLGAVNTEAFFGQGTRLTVV.

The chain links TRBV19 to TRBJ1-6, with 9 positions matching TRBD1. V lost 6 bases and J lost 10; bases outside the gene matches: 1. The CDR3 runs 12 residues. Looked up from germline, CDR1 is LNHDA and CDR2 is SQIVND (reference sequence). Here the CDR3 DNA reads TGTGCCAGTAGGGGACAGGGCTCACCCCTCCACTTT. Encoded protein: CASRGQGSPLHF. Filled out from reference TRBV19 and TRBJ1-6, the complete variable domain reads DGGITQSPKYLFRKEGQNVTLSCEQNLNHDAMYWYRQDPGQGLRLIYYSQIVNDFQKGDIAEGYSVSREKKESFPLTVTSAQKNPTAFYLCASRGQGSPLHFGNGTRLTVT.